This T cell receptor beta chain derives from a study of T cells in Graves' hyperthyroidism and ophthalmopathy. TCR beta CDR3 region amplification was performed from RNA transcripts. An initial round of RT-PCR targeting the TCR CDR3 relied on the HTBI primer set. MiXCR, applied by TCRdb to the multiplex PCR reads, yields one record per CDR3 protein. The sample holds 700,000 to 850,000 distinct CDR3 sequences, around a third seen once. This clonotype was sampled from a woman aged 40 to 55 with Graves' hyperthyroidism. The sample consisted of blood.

The CDR3 spells CASSLNRDRREKLFF. The CDR3 region has the DNA TGTGCCAGTAGTTTGAACCGGGACAGGCGTGAAAAACTGTTTTTT. V is TRBV19 and J is TRBJ1-4, with 8 bases aligning to TRBD1. The CDR3 has 15 amino acids. CDR1 LNHDA and CDR2 SQIVND come from the germline V gene (reference sequence). V trimming: 5 bases; J trimming: 7 bases; junction bases outside the gene matches: 9.